The 8 T cell receptor beta chains reported below all come from one sample, sequenced in a study of cytomegalovirus exposure and HLA in healthy donors. Primers for the PCR totalled 60 Vbeta and 13 Jbeta. Method: immunoSEQ multiplex PCR; TCRdb's copy keeps in-frame clones and lacks some. The table has approximately 150,000 clones, around 73% seen once; the top ten hold 1.6%. The sample comprised PBMCs. The receptors come from a woman in her late teens or twenties in good health and CMV-seronegative.

J is TRBJ1-2 and V is TRBV6-5, with 7 positions matching TRBD1. V dropped 6 bases and J dropped 1; count of bases not matched to a gene: 8. Germline V gives CDR1 MNHEY, CDR2 SVGAGI. This CDR3 is built from 15 residues. The CDR3 spells CASRLPGDSNYGYTF. CDR3 nucleotide sequence: TGTGCCAGCAGGTTACCCGGGGACAGTAACTATGGCTACACCTTC.

V usage is TRBV4-3 and J usage is TRBJ1-3, with D possibly matching TRBD1 (6 bases). Germline CDR1 and CDR2: LGHNA and YSLEER. The CDR3 runs to 15 residues. V lost 5 bases and J lost 3, with 14 bases in between. The CDR3 nucleotides read TGCGCCAGCAGCGGAGGGAGGGGACATGGAAACACCATATATTTT. It encodes CASSGGRGHGNTIYF.

The table lists this clone with a few counts. The J gene is TRBJ1-1, the V gene TRBV10-2, with D perhaps TRBD1 (5 bases). The CDR3 length is 11 residues. Looked up from germline, CDR1 is WSHSY and CDR2 is SAAADI. The V gene lost 8 bases and the J gene lost 3 bases, with 7 bases spanning the gap. CDR3 in DNA: TGCGCCAGCTCCAGGGACACTGAAGCTTTCTTT. Translating gives CASSRDTEAFF.

The table lists this clone with a few counts. This rearrangement joins TRBV6-1 to TRBJ2-3, with 11 bases fitting TRBD2. The V gene end was trimmed by 8 bases and the J gene end by 4 bases; junction bases not matched to a gene: 8. Germline lookup yields CDR1 MNHNS and CDR2 SASEGT. The CDR3 spans 15 residues. This CDR3 reads CASHSGGVRADTQYF. The CDR3 DNA reads TGTGCCAGCCATAGCGGGGGGGTCCGGGCAGATACGCAGTATTTT.

This clone was observed a handful of times. The V gene is TRBV28, the J gene TRBJ1-5, with D tentatively TRBD1 (6 bases). The CDR3 sequence is 16 residues long. Trimming took off 1 base at V and 4 bases at J, with 14 bases between the two ends. Germline-derived CDR1 and CDR2 are MDHEN and SYDVKM. CDR3 in amino acids: CASSLLTQGMNQPQHF. In nucleotides, the CDR3 is TGTGCCAGCAGTTTATTAACTCAGGGGATGAATCAGCCCCAGCATTTT. Filled out from reference TRBV28 and TRBJ1-5, the complete variable domain reads DVKVTQSSRYLVKRTGEKVFLECVQDMDHENMFWYRQDPGLGLRLIYFSYDVKMKEKGDIPEGYSVSREKKERFSLILESASTNQTSMYLCASSLLTQGMNQPQHFGDGTRLSIL.

This sequence joins TRBV4-3 and TRBJ1-2; D may be TRBD1 (6 bases). CDR1 is LGHNA and CDR2 is YSLEER in the germline V gene. There are 14 residues in the CDR3. Trimming cost V 1 base and J 5 bases, with 11 bases left between them. The CDR3 DNA reads as TGCGCCAGCAGCCAAGGGGGGCTCGCTTATGGCTACACCTTC. Its translation is CASSQGGLAYGYTF.

J is TRBJ2-1 and V is TRBV18, with D tentatively TRBD1 (6 bases). V was cut by 2 bases and J by 5 bases, with 7 bases left in between. From germline, CDR1 is KGHSH and CDR2 LQKENI. This CDR3 comprises 13 residues. In DNA, the CDR3 is TGTGCCAGCTCACCAAGGGGGAACAATGAGCAGTTCTTC. It yields the protein CASSPRGNNEQFF.

A single count supports this clone. The CDR3 loop is CASSLVGGRGEQFF. Here the CDR3 DNA reads TGTGCCAGCAGCTTAGTCGGGGGACGGGGTGAGCAGTTCTTC. This sequence joins TRBV11-2 and TRBJ2-1; a weak D match, TRBD2 (6 bases). Per the germline V gene, CDR1 is SGHAT and CDR2 is FQNNGV. The V end lost 1 base, the J end lost 9 bases, and 13 bases lay between the germline ends. The CDR3 has 14 residues.